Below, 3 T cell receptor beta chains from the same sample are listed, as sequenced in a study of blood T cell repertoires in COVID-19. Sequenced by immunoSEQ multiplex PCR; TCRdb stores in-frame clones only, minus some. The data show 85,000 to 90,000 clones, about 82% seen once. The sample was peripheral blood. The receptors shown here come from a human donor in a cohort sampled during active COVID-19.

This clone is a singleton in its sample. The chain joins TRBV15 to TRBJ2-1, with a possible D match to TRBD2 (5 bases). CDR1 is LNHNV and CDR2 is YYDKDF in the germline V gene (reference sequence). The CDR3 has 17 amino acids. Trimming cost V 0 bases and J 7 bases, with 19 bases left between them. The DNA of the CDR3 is TGTGCCACCAGCAGAGATCCCTTAGCCGTCTCGGGAAATGAGCAGTTCTTC. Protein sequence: CATSRDPLAVSGNEQFF.

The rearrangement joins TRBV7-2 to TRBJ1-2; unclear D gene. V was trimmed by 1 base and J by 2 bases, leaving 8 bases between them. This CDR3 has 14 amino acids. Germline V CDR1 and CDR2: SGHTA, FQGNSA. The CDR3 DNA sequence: TGTGCCAGCAGCTTAGGTCTACGGAACTATGGCTACACCTTC. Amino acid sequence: CASSLGLRNYGYTF.

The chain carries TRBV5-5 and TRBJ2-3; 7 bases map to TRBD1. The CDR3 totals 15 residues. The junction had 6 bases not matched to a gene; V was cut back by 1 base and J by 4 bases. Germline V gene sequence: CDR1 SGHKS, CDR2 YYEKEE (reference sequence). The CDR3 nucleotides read TGTGCCAGCAGCTTGAGGGACAGCTACGCAGATACGCAGTATTTT. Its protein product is CASSLRDSYADTQYF. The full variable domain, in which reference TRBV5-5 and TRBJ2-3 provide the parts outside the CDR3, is DAGVTQSPTHLIKTRGQQVTLRCSPISGHKSVSWYQQVLGQGPQFIFQYYEKEERGRGNFPDRFSARQFPNYSSELNVNALLLGDSALYLCASSLRDSYADTQYFGPGTRLTVL.